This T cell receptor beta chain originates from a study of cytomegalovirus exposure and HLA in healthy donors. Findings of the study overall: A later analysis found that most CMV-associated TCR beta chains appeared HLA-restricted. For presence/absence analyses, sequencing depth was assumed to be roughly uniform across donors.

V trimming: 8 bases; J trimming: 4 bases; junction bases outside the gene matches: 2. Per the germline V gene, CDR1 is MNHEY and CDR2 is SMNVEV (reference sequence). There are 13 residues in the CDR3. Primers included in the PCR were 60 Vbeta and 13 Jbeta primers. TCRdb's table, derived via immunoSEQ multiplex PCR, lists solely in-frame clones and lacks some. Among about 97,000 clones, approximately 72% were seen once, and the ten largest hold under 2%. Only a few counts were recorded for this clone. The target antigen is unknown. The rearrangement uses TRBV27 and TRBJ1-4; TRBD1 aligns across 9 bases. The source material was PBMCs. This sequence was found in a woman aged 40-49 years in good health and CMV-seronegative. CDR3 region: CASSTGGNEKLFF. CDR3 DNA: TGTGCCAGCTCGACAGGGGGTAATGAAAAACTGTTTTTT.